The 27 T cell receptor beta chains below all came from one sample that was sequenced in a study of T cell responses to AZD1222 COVID-19 vaccine. Generated by immunoSEQ multiplex PCR, the TCRdb table keeps only in-frame clones and is missing some. The profile shows 65,000 to 85,000 clones, roughly 80% of them singletons. Sequencing used peripheral blood, obtained 28 days after the second AZD1222 dose. These receptors came from an adult who received the AZD1222 COVID-19 vaccine.

This clone was picked up a small number of times. The rearrangement uses TRBV9 and TRBJ1-2, with 10 bases fitting TRBD1. V shed 1 base, J shed 4 bases, and the junction held 4 bases outside the gene matches. Germline V gene sequence: CDR1 SGDLS, CDR2 YYNGEE. The CDR3 extends over 15 amino acids. The CDR3 spells CASSVMGQGSYGYTF. The CDR3 DNA reads TGTGCCAGCAGCGTAATGGGACAGGGGAGCTATGGCTACACCTTC.

This chain connects TRBV6-2 or TRBV6-3 to TRBJ2-3, with D perhaps TRBD1 or TRBD2 (5 bases each). V lost 2 bases and J lost 4, with 13 bases in between. Germline loops: CDR1 MNHEY, CDR2 SVGEGT. CDR3 size: 15 residues. CDR3 amino acids: CASSYTPWGSDTQYF. CDR3 nucleotide sequence: TGTGCCAGCAGTTACACGCCTTGGGGGTCAGATACGCAGTATTTT.

This clone was found a few times. The V and J genes are TRBV10-2 and TRBJ2-3; D gene unclear. The germline CDR1 and CDR2 sequences are WSHSY and SAAADI. The CDR3 is made up of 13 amino acids. V dropped 4 bases and J dropped 4 bases, with 9 bases sitting between them. In nucleotides, the CDR3 is TGCGCCAGCAGTGCCCAGGTTCCAGATACGCAGTATTTT. Its protein is CASSAQVPDTQYF.

The chain recombines TRBV7-9 with TRBJ1-6, with no clear D. CDR1 SEHNR and CDR2 FQNEAQ come from the germline V gene (reference sequence). CDR3 size: 13 residues. Trimming removed 3 bases at V and 10 bases at J, with 10 bases between. The CDR3 spells CASSLLSESPLHF. The CDR3, as DNA: TGTGCCAGCAGCTTGTTGTCCGAGTCACCCCTCCACTTT. The full variable domain, rest sourced from reference TRBV7-9 and TRBJ1-6, is DTGVSQNPRHKITKRGQNVTFRCDPISEHNRLYWYRQTLGQGPEFLTYFQNEAQLEKSRLLSDRFSAERPKGSFSTLEIQRTEQGDSAMYLCASSLLSESPLHFGNGTRLTVT.

This clone came up a few times. The chain has TRBV5-4 and TRBJ2-5, with 10 bases that match TRBD2. The V and J ends lost 2 bases and 2 bases, in that order; junction bases with no gene match: 3. The CDR3 is 15 amino acids. Germline assignment: CDR1 SGHNT and CDR2 YYREEE (reference sequence). In DNA form, the CDR3 reads TGTGCCAGCAGCTTATTTAGCGGGGGGCAAGAGACCCAGTACTTC. Amino acid sequence: CASSLFSGGQETQYF. The whole variable domain, remainder taken from reference TRBV5-4 and TRBJ2-5, is ETGVTQSPTHLIKTRGQQVTLRCSSQSGHNTVSWYQQALGQGPQFIFQYYREEENGRGNFPPRFSGLQFPNYSSELNVNALELDDSALYLCASSLFSGGQETQYFGPGTRLLVL.

The rearrangement uses TRBV3-1 (or the pseudogene TRBV3-2) and TRBJ2-6; D could derive from TRBD1 or TRBD2 (5 bases each). This CDR3 has 22 residues. The germline V gene encodes CDR1 LGHDT and CDR2 YNNKEL (reference sequence). Trimming shortened V by 4 bases and J by 1 base, and 29 bases separated the two germline ends. The CDR3 coding sequence is TGTGCCAGCAGCCGACCCCGGACGTATGTTGGGACGGGACGGTCTGGGGCCAACGTCCTGACTTTC. Encoded protein: CASSRPRTYVGTGRSGANVLTF.

This clone was seen a single time. V gene TRBV10-3 combines with J gene TRBJ2-7; 10 bases match TRBD2. In germline, CDR1 is ENHRY, CDR2 SYGVKD. CDR3 length: 16 amino acids. The trim removed 4 bases at V and 1 base at J, leaving 7 bases unmatched. The CDR3 is CAISGVSGGLSYEQYF. In nucleotides, the CDR3 is TGTGCCATCAGTGGTGTTAGCGGGGGGCTATCCTACGAGCAGTACTTC.

J is TRBJ1-5 and V is TRBV18; no clear D. The CDR3 is 13 residues long. The V and J ends lost 3 bases and 0 bases respectively, with 3 bases between them. Germline lookup yields CDR1 KGHSH and CDR2 LQKENI. The CDR3 protein is CASSPNSNQPQHF. DNA for the CDR3: TGTGCCAGCTCACCCAATAGCAATCAGCCCCAGCATTTT.

The genes are TRBV30 and TRBJ2-3, with D hard to call. The V gene lost 0 bases and the J gene lost 6 bases, with 10 bases spanning the gap. The CDR3 runs to 13 residues. CDR1 GTSNPN and CDR2 SVGIG come from the germline V gene (reference sequence). The CDR3 DNA is TGTGCCTGGAGTGTATACTCCAAGGATACGCAGTATTTT. It encodes CAWSVYSKDTQYF.

This chain joins TRBV13 and TRBJ1-2, with 11 bases aligning to TRBD1. With V trimmed by 4 bases and J by 4 bases, 5 bases remained unmatched. CDR1 and CDR2 from the germline V gene are PRHDT and FYEKMQ (reference sequence). CDR3 size: 15 residues. The CDR3 bases are TGTGCCAGCAGCTCAAGGACAGGGGGCGTCTATGGCTACACCTTC. This sequence encodes CASSSRTGGVYGYTF.

The genes are TRBV5-4 and TRBJ2-5; D may be TRBD1 or TRBD2 (5 bases each). Looked up from germline, CDR1 is SGHNT and CDR2 is YYREEE (reference sequence). The CDR3 loop spans 15 amino acids. Deletions cut 6 bases from V and 0 bases from J, with 15 bases between. The CDR3 loop is CASTRGAMYQETQYF. The CDR3 region has the DNA TGTGCCAGCACCCGAGGGGCCATGTACCAAGAGACCCAGTACTTC.

V is TRBV11-2 and J is TRBJ1-1; D may be TRBD1 (5 bases). CDR3 length equals 15 residues. V shed 5 bases and J shed 3 bases, with 16 bases lying between them. The germline V gene encodes CDR1 SGHAT and CDR2 FQNNGV. The CDR3 bases are TGTGCCAGCAGCACCAGACAGTGGGCGGACACTGAAGCTTTCTTT. Translated: CASSTRQWADTEAFF.

This clone was seen just once. The V and J genes are TRBV12-5 and TRBJ2-7, with D unclear. CDR3 size: 12 residues. CDR1 and CDR2 (germline): LGHNT, FRNRAP. The V and J ends lost 1 base and 2 bases respectively, with 3 bases between them. CDR3 in DNA: TGTGCTAGTGGTTTGGCTACCTACGAGCAGTACTTC. Translation gives CASGLATYEQYF.

J is TRBJ1-5 and V is TRBV28; 11 nucleotides line up with TRBD1. The V segment lost 6 bases and the J segment 6 bases; nucleotides outside the gene matches: 7. This CDR3 spans 15 amino acids. Germline CDR1 is MDHEN and CDR2 is SYDVKM. The CDR3 region has the DNA TGTGCCAGCAGGTCGGGACAGGGGGAGAGTCAGCCCCAGCATTTT. It translates to CASRSGQGESQPQHF.

V is TRBV7-9 and J is TRBJ1-4; TRBD1 is a possible D gene (5 bases). Trimming cost V 5 bases and J 3 bases, with 16 bases left between them. The CDR3 is 16 residues long. Germline assignment: CDR1 SEHNR and CDR2 FQNEAQ (reference sequence). The chain's CDR3 is CASSGTRTGPNEKLFF. CDR3 nucleotide sequence: TGTGCCAGCAGCGGTACACGGACGGGGCCTAATGAAAAACTGTTTTTT.

The genes are TRBV3-1 (or the pseudogene TRBV3-2) and TRBJ2-7, with 7 bases lining up with TRBD1. Germline V CDR1 and CDR2: LGHDT, YNNKEL (reference sequence). The junction had 8 bases not matched to a gene; V was cut back by 4 bases and J by 2 bases. The CDR3 covers 15 residues. The CDR3 DNA is TGTGCCAGCAGCCGGGGTTGGCAGGGGGCCTACGAGCAGTACTTC. It yields the protein CASSRGWQGAYEQYF.

CDR3 in DNA: TGTGCCAGCAGCCTCAACCCAGGAGGGGTTAATGAAAAACTGTTTTTT. Amino acids: CASSLNPGGVNEKLFF. V usage is TRBV3-1 (or the pseudogene TRBV3-2) and J usage is TRBJ1-4; D is possibly TRBD1 (5 bases). Germline CDR1 is LGHDT and CDR2 is YNNKEL (reference sequence). CDR3 length: 16 amino acids. Trimming took 4 bases from V and 4 from J, leaving 16 bases between them.

V usage is TRBV28 and J usage is TRBJ2-3, with TRBD2 matching over 7 bases. J gave up 4 bases and V 5 bases, and 12 bases lay outside the gene matches. Germline values: CDR1 MDHEN, CDR2 SYDVKM. CDR3 length: 16 amino acids. DNA for the CDR3: TGTGCCAGCAGTCCCTGGATGGGAGGGGCGGCAGATACGCAGTATTTT. Protein product: CASSPWMGGAADTQYF.

The chain's CDR3 is CASPLDRVNEKLFF. The CDR3, as DNA: TGTGCCAGCCCCCTCGACAGGGTGAATGAAAAACTGTTTTTT. The genes are TRBV7-9 and TRBJ1-4, with 7 bases identical to TRBD1. V trimming: 8 bases; J trimming: 5 bases; junction bases outside the gene matches: 8. CDR1 is SEHNR, CDR2 FQNEAQ, per germline (reference sequence). There are 14 residues in the CDR3.

The V call is TRBV28, the J call TRBJ1-2; D not resolved. The CDR3 is 16 amino acids. Germline lookup yields CDR1 MDHEN and CDR2 SYDVKM. V was cut by 5 bases and J by 4 bases, with 20 bases left in between. In nucleotides, the CDR3 is TGTGCCAGCAGTACCTCCGGGGAAGCGGACTCCTATGGCTACACCTTC. This encodes CASSTSGEADSYGYTF.

This chain connects TRBV6-1 to TRBJ1-5, with D hard to call. Deletions cut 1 base from V and 0 bases from J, with 10 bases between. The CDR3 is made up of 16 amino acids. From germline, CDR1 is MNHNS and CDR2 SASEGT. The DNA of the CDR3 is TGTGCCAGCAGTGAAGTCACATACGATAGCAATCAGCCCCAGCATTTT. It translates to CASSEVTYDSNQPQHF.

The chain has TRBV21-1 and TRBJ2-6; TRBD1 is the table's D call and was not checked against the DNA. TRBV21-1 has pseudogene status. The CDR3 is 19 amino acids. In DNA, the CDR3 is TGTGCCAGCAGCAAAGCTTTGAGGGACAGGGTCTCTGGGGCCAACGTCCTGACTTTC. Protein: CASSKALRDRVSGANVLTF.

V is TRBV28 and J is TRBJ2-7, with D uncertain. Trimming removed 2 bases from V and 2 bases from J, with 10 bases in between. The CDR3 spans 14 residues. CDR1 and CDR2 (germline): MDHEN, SYDVKM. The CDR3 reads CASSLGVPPYEQYF. CDR3 bases: TGTGCCAGCAGTTTAGGTGTCCCACCCTACGAGCAGTACTTC.

The rearrangement uses TRBV5-1 and TRBJ2-3; no definite D call. Germline CDR1 reads SGHRS; CDR2 reads YFSETQ. V was shortened by 0 bases and J by 0 bases, with 14 bases between the two germline ends. The CDR3 has 17 residues. The DNA of the CDR3 is TGCGCCAGCAGCTTGGCCCTTATAACTACTAGCACAGATACGCAGTATTTT. It encodes CASSLALITTSTDTQYF.

CDR3 nucleotide sequence: TGTGCCAGCAGCAAAGGCGACAGGGTGTCGGGCGAGCAGTACTTC. Its translation: CASSKGDRVSGEQYF. The chain uses TRBV21-1 and TRBJ2-7; TRBD1, as called in the table, went unchecked against the DNA. TRBV21-1 is designated a pseudogene. This CDR3 contains 15 residues.

V gene TRBV10-3 combines with J gene TRBJ1-3; TRBD1 might be the D (5 bases). This CDR3 contains 12 residues. Germline values: CDR1 ENHRY, CDR2 SYGVKD. V was trimmed by 1 base and J by 8 bases, leaving 6 bases between them. CDR3 amino acids: CAISEWGDTIYF. In nucleotides, the CDR3 is TGTGCCATCAGTGAGTGGGGGGACACCATATATTTT.

CDR3 nucleotides: TGTGCCAGTGGACAGGGGGTCACTGAAGCTTTCTTT. Translating it yields CASGQGVTEAFF. This sequence joins TRBV10-3 and TRBJ1-1, with 10 bases matching TRBD1. CDR1 and CDR2 (germline): ENHRY, SYGVKD. The CDR3 is 12 amino acids. Trimming at V came to 10 bases and at J to 4 bases, leaving 3 bases not matched to a gene.